The present TCR beta chain was sequenced within a study of blood T cell repertoires in COVID-19. The CDR3 extends over 14 amino acids. Germline V lookup: CDR1 SGHTA, CDR2 FQGNSA. With 5 bases clipped from V and 3 bases from J, the junction kept 6 bases outside the gene matches. Profiled with immunoSEQ multiplex PCR; TCRdb holds only in-frame clones, not every one. The sample comprises 60,000 to 80,000 clones, 65% to 90% of which are singletons, and more than 20% rests with the top ten. The sequencing input was peripheral blood. This TCR was sampled from a man aged 45 to 65 with acute or convalescent COVID-19. The gene calls are TRBV7-2 and TRBJ2-7; TRBD1 agrees at 8 bases. The CDR3 here is CASSPRTGIYEQYV. The CDR3 DNA is TGTGCCAGCAGCCCACGGACAGGGATCTACGAGCAGTACGTC.